The 16 T cell receptor beta chains presented below share a single source sample, sequenced in a study of shared clonotypes between healthy human individuals. Generated by immunoSEQ multiplex PCR, the TCRdb table keeps only in-frame clones and is missing some. The sample has millions of clones, over 85% seen once. Sequences were obtained from naive CD4+ T cells from PBMCs. Subset of the sample: CD45RA+ positively selected. Every receptor here comes from a man aged 18 to 35 in good health. Some clones in this sample may be carry-over from other donors' samples.

The rearrangement uses TRBV9 and TRBJ1-2; 8 positions agree with TRBD1. CDR1 and CDR2 from the germline V gene are SGDLS and YYNGEE. This CDR3 comprises 11 residues. With V trimmed by 8 bases and J by 6 bases, 3 bases remained unmatched. CDR3 amino acids: CARQGAHGYTF. CDR3 sequence (DNA): TGTGCCAGGCAGGGGGCTCATGGCTACACCTTC.

This rearrangement joins TRBV5-6 to TRBJ1-2; no firm D call. Germline CDR1 is SGHDT and CDR2 is YYEEEE. The CDR3 has 15 amino acids. The V and J ends lost 0 bases and 6 bases respectively, with 15 bases between them. DNA for the CDR3: TGTGCCAGCAGCTTGGCCCCAGGAGGGTCGAATGGCTACACCTTC. Amino acids: CASSLAPGGSNGYTF.

This chain links TRBV25-1 with TRBJ1-3, with a tentative D call TRBD1 (6 bases). This CDR3 is built from 16 residues. V dropped 3 bases and J dropped 0 bases, with 12 bases sitting between them. The germline V gene has CDR1 MGHDK and CDR2 SYGVNS. The CDR3 region has the DNA TGTGCCAGCAGTGAGGTTGGAGGGGGCTCTGGAAACACCATATATTTT. It encodes CASSEVGGGSGNTIYF.

The V and J genes are TRBV10-2 and TRBJ2-5, with 9 bases lining up with TRBD2. V gave up 0 bases and J gave up 2 bases; unmatched junction bases: 4. CDR1 and CDR2 (germline): WSHSY, SAAADI. The CDR3 runs to 16 residues. The CDR3 bases are TGCGCCAGCAGTGAGTCTAGCGGGAGACTGCAAGAGACCCAGTACTTC. Translation gives CASSESSGRLQETQYF.

The rearrangement links TRBV29-1 to TRBJ2-7; D is uncertain. The V end was cut by 4 bases, the J end by 3 bases, with 13 bases between. CDR1 and CDR2 (germline): SQVTM, ANQGSEA. The CDR3 consists of 13 residues. The CDR3 DNA sequence: TGCAGCGTTGCAGAGGCCTTCCGCTACGAGCAGTACTTC. Its translation is CSVAEAFRYEQYF.

Comment on this clone: Other DNA sequences in the sample encode the same CDR3. The V call is TRBV5-1, the J call TRBJ2-3, with D uncertain. Looked up from germline, CDR1 is SGHRS and CDR2 is YFSETQ. This CDR3 contains 15 residues. The V end was cut by 3 bases, the J end by 0 bases, with 11 bases between. The chain's CDR3 is CASSSLLTSTDTQYF. For the CDR3, the DNA is TGCGCCAGCAGCTCCTTACTAACTAGCACAGATACGCAGTATTTT.

V and J are TRBV7-9 and TRBJ1-2; D is unclear. In germline, CDR1 is SEHNR, CDR2 FQNEAQ (reference sequence). The CDR3 loop spans 14 amino acids. Trimming took off 1 base at V and 4 bases at J, with 10 bases between the two ends. CDR3 nucleotide sequence: TGTGCCAGCAGCTTAGTACCCACCTCCTATGGCTACACCTTC. It encodes CASSLVPTSYGYTF. The entire variable domain, with the rest obtained from reference TRBV7-9 and TRBJ1-2, is as follows: DTGVSQNPRHKITKRGQNVTFRCDPISEHNRLYWYRQTLGQGPEFLTYFQNEAQLEKSRLLSDRFSAERPKGSFSTLEIQRTEQGDSAMYLCASSLVPTSYGYTFGSGTRLTVV.

The chain uses TRBV4-2 and TRBJ2-3; D is perhaps TRBD2 (6 bases). Germline V gene lookup returns CDR1 LGHNA and CDR2 YNFKEQ. The CDR3 totals 17 residues. V was trimmed by 4 bases and J by 4 bases, leaving 21 bases between them. The CDR3 DNA reads TGTGCCAGCAGCCGGCTGCTGATGGGGGAGGCCTCAGATACGCAGTATTTT. Amino acid sequence: CASSRLLMGEASDTQYF.

The chain employs TRBV11-2 and TRBJ2-3; 11 bases are shared with TRBD2. Germline trimming cut 5 bases from V and 4 bases from J; bases unmatched to any gene: 8. The CDR3 is made up of 16 amino acids. Germline-derived CDR1 and CDR2 are SGHAT and FQNNGV. The CDR3 protein is CASSRISGRDADTQYF. CDR3 nucleotides: TGTGCCAGCAGCCGAATTAGCGGGAGGGACGCAGATACGCAGTATTTT.

The genes are TRBV19 and TRBJ1-5, with 10 bases fitting TRBD1. V gave up 3 bases and J gave up 5 bases; unmatched junction bases: 7. From germline, CDR1 is LNHDA and CDR2 SQIVND (reference sequence). The CDR3 runs to 16 residues. The CDR3 DNA sequence: TGTGCCAGTAGTATCTCGACAGGGGGCGCGGATCAGCCCCAGCATTTT. Amino acids: CASSISTGGADQPQHF.

This chain uses TRBV5-4 with TRBJ1-2, with D tentatively TRBD1 (6 bases). This CDR3 region has 14 residues. From germline, CDR1 is SGHNT and CDR2 YYREEE (reference sequence). Trimming pared 2 bases from V and 5 bases from J, leaving 13 bases between. The CDR3: CASSLQGLGYGYTF. For the CDR3, the DNA is TGTGCCAGCAGCTTACAGGGACTGGGTTATGGCTACACCTTC.

In nucleotides, the CDR3 is TGTGCCAGCAGCCAAGGGTCGGGAGGAGCTGAAAAACTGTTTTTT. It encodes CASSQGSGGAEKLFF. The J gene is TRBJ1-4, the V gene TRBV4-2; the D is unclear. The CDR3 consists of 15 residues. The germline V and J ends were trimmed by 1 base and 7 bases, with 13 bases remaining between them. The germline CDR1 and CDR2 sequences are LGHNA and YNFKEQ.

The chain links TRBV15 to TRBJ2-7; 7 bases align to TRBD1. The CDR3 covers 16 residues. Looked up from germline, CDR1 is LNHNV and CDR2 is YYDKDF (reference sequence). V trimming: 4 bases; J trimming: 1 base; junction bases outside the gene matches: 10. This CDR3 reads CATSNQPRDRSYEQYF. The CDR3, as DNA: TGTGCCACCAGCAACCAACCCCGGGACAGATCCTACGAGCAGTACTTC.

The rearrangement joins TRBV4-1 to TRBJ2-1, with 8 bases identical to TRBD2. CDR1 MGHRA and CDR2 YSYEKL come from the germline V gene. V lost 2 bases and J lost 2; bases outside the gene matches: 8. CDR3 length: 17 residues. CDR3 sequence: CASSQSIAGIPYNEQFF. CDR3 nucleotide sequence: TGCGCCAGCAGCCAATCTATAGCGGGAATACCCTACAATGAGCAGTTCTTC.

The chain joins TRBV21-1 to TRBJ1-2. TRBV21-1 is a pseudogene segment. The CDR3 has 13 residues. CDR3 protein: CASRVSVSYGYTF. Written as DNA, the CDR3 is TGTGCCAGCAGGGTAAGTGTTTCCTATGGCTACACCTTC.

The genes are TRBV28 and TRBJ2-7, with 8 nucleotides matching TRBD2. Per the germline V gene, CDR1 is MDHEN and CDR2 is SYDVKM. The CDR3 is made up of 17 amino acids. The junction had 14 bases not matched to a gene; V was cut back by 5 bases and J by 2 bases. In nucleotides, the CDR3 is TGTGCCAGCAGTGCCCCGCGGGGGCGGGAGGCGCCCTACGAGCAGTACTTC. This translates into CASSAPRGREAPYEQYF.